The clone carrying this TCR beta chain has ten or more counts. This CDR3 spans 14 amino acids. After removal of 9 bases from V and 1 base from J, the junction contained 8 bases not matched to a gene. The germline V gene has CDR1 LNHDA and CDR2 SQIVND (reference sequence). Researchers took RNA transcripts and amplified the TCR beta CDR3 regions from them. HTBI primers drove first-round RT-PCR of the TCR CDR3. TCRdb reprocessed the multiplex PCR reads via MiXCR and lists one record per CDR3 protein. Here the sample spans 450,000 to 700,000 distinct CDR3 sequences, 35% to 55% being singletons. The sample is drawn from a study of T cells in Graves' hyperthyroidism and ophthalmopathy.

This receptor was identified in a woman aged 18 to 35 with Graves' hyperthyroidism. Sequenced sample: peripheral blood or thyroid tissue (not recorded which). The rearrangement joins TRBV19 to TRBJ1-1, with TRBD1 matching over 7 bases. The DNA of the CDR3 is TGTGCCAGCAGCTCCGGGACAGCGAACACTGAAGCTTTCTTT. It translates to CASSSGTANTEAFF.